This entry lists 12 T cell receptor beta chains sequenced from one sample in a study of cytomegalovirus exposure and HLA in healthy donors (dated by TCRdb to 2016 to 2017). Libraries were prepared through the immunoSEQ multiplex PCR assay. For the multiplex PCR, a mixture combining 60 forward primers for TCR Vbeta segments and 13 reverse primers for TCR Jbeta segments was used. In TCRdb, the immuneACCESS table is reduced to in-frame sequences with V and J assigned. These tables do not hold every clone; where another copy was compared, an unresolved V gene accounts for under half, and the others remain unexplained. Within this sample are fewer than 70,000 clones, with about 70% of them counted one time only. Around 9.9% of the sample rests with the top ten. Material: PBMCs. The receptor set was obtained from a woman aged 25 to 39 in good health and CMV-seronegative.

The chain joins TRBV5-1 to TRBJ1-1, with unresolved D. Between the trimmed V and J ends, which lost 2 bases and 1 base, there was a span of 9 bases. This CDR3 is built from 14 residues. Germline-derived CDR1 and CDR2 are SGHRS and YFSETQ. The CDR3 loop reads CASSFGIWNTEAFF. In DNA form, the CDR3 reads TGCGCCAGCAGCTTCGGTATCTGGAACACTGAAGCTTTCTTT.

The gene calls are TRBV19 and TRBJ2-5; TRBD1 matches 9 bases. The CDR3 has 14 amino acids. J lost 1 base, V lost 5 bases, and 2 bases had no gene match. Germline V gives CDR1 LNHDA, CDR2 SQIVND (reference sequence). CDR3 DNA: TGTGCCAGTAGTTCGGGACAGGGCCAAGAGACCCAGTACTTC. Translation: CASSSGQGQETQYF.

The chain couples TRBV20-1 to TRBJ2-1; perhaps TRBD2 as D (5 bases). This CDR3 has 11 amino acids. Trimming took off 7 bases at V and 7 bases at J, with 11 bases between the two ends. Germline V gene data show CDR1 as DFQATT and CDR2 as SNEGSKA (reference sequence). CDR3 in amino acids: CSGVDFNEQFF. CDR3 bases: TGCAGTGGCGTGGACTTTAATGAGCAGTTCTTC.

CDR3 sequence reads: CASSRQELAKNIQYF. DNA for the CDR3: TGTGCCAGCAGCCGACAGGAGCTAGCCAAAAACATTCAGTACTTC. This chain connects TRBV5-4 to TRBJ2-4, with a weak D call TRBD1 (6 bases). This CDR3 has 15 amino acids. The germline CDR1 and CDR2 sequences are SGHNT and YYREEE (reference sequence). Trimming pared 4 bases from V and 0 bases from J, leaving 11 bases between.

This chain links TRBV5-8 with TRBJ1-2, with 11 bases lining up with TRBD1. V lost 5 bases, J lost 3 bases, and 3 bases stayed unmatched. Germline loops: CDR1 SGHTS, CDR2 YDEGEE. The CDR3 length is 14 residues. The CDR3 coding sequence is TGTGCCAGCAGATGGACAGGGGGCTACTATGGCTACACCTTC. This encodes CASRWTGGYYGYTF.

V gene TRBV20-1 combines with J gene TRBJ2-1; D is unclear. Germline values: CDR1 DFQATT, CDR2 SNEGSKA (reference sequence). This CDR3 comprises 11 residues. V lost 3 bases and J 3 bases, leaving 3 bases between the germline ends. CDR3 DNA: TGCAGTGCTAGCTACTACAATGAGCAGTTCTTC. Protein: CSASYYNEQFF.

The J gene is TRBJ2-3, the V gene TRBV5-4; D gene ambiguous. The germline V gene has CDR1 SGHNT and CDR2 YYREEE (reference sequence). Trimming stripped 0 bases from V and 4 bases from J, with 9 bases between. The length of the CDR3 is 14 residues. CDR3 residues: CASSLAQRADTQYF. The DNA for the CDR3 is TGTGCCAGCAGCTTGGCTCAGCGTGCAGATACGCAGTATTTT.

This chain joins TRBV2 and TRBJ2-2; 9 bases map to TRBD1. This CDR3 spans 14 amino acids. V lost 8 bases and J lost 3; bases outside the gene matches: 4. Per germline, CDR1 SNHLY and CDR2 FYNNEI. The CDR3 loop is CASGQGTDTGELFF. CDR3 sequence (DNA): TGTGCCAGCGGACAGGGGACGGACACCGGGGAGCTGTTTTTT.

The chain employs TRBV2 and TRBJ2-5; 11 nucleotides match TRBD2. The J segment lost 1 base and the V segment lost 4 bases, leaving 8 bases of the junction unmatched. This CDR3 is built from 17 residues. CDR1 and CDR2 from the germline V gene are SNHLY and FYNNEI. As DNA, the CDR3 is TGTGCCAGCAGTGTCTTCGAGACTAGCGGGGTCCAAGAGACCCAGTACTTC. Amino acids: CASSVFETSGVQETQYF.

This clone has only a few counts. The V gene is TRBV5-6, the J gene TRBJ2-5; TRBD2 agrees at 12 bases. CDR3 size: 16 residues. V shed 7 bases, J shed 4 bases, and the junction held 11 bases outside the gene matches. CDR1 is SGHDT, CDR2 YYEEEE, per germline. CDR3 nucleotides: TGTGCCAGCTCGGGAGCTAGCGGGGGGGCTGTAGAGACCCAGTACTTC. It yields the protein CASSGASGGAVETQYF.

V usage is TRBV14 and J usage is TRBJ1-1; D unclear. Trimming stripped 1 base from V and 5 bases from J, with 11 bases between. The CDR3 runs to 14 residues. Germline CDR1 SGHDN, CDR2 FVKESK. For the CDR3, the DNA is TGTGCCAGCAGCCAAGTGTGGCGGGAAACTGAAGCTTTCTTT. Protein product: CASSQVWRETEAFF.

This clone was observed a few times. The missing conserved phenylalanine or tryptophan at the end of this CDR3 makes a read error likely. V gene TRBV4-3 combines with J gene TRBJ2-6; TRBD2 matches at 7 bases. The CDR3 sequence is 17 residues long. Per the germline V gene, CDR1 is LGHNA and CDR2 is YSLEER. The V and J ends lost 2 bases and 0 bases, in that order; junction bases with no gene match: 4. In DNA, the CDR3 is TGCGCCAGCAGCCAACCTTCTAGCGGCTCTGGGGCCAACGTCCTGACTTCC. Translated, it gives CASSQPSSGSGANVLTS.